Each of the 13 T cell receptor beta chains below was sequenced from the same sample in a study of vaccination and CD4 T cells after COVID-19. Sequencing of DNA taken from cultured CD4+ T cells relied on the Oncomine TCR Beta short-read assay. In this case, cultured CD4+ T cells provided the extracted genomic DNA. TCRdb re-called the PCR reads through MiXCR, storing one row per CDR3 protein. This sample has approximately 9,800 distinct CDR3 sequences, with less than 45% found just once. Treatment indicated: roughly 11-day PBMC culture with coronavirus spike peptide pools or control peptides (ViraFEST assay). Collection of the unexposed donor's CD4+ T cells took place before the COVID-19 pandemic (2011-2018). These receptors' antigens are unknown. The sequencing sample was made of CD4+ T cells from blood, cultured in vitro. These receptors all come from a human donor in good health.

This clonotype was counted between two and nine times. V usage is TRBV20-1 and J usage is TRBJ1-5, with D perhaps TRBD1 (5 bases). V lost 3 bases, J lost 3 bases, and 15 bases lay in between. Germline V gives CDR1 DFQATT, CDR2 SNEGSKA (reference sequence). This CDR3 is built from 15 residues. CDR3 protein: CSARVPGPHNQPQHF. The CDR3 nucleotides read TGCAGTGCTAGGGTTCCGGGACCCCACAATCAGCCCCAGCATTTT.

The genes are TRBV18 and TRBJ2-5; D possibly corresponds to TRBD1 (6 bases). V gave up 7 bases and J gave up 5 bases, with 11 bases separating them. In germline, CDR1 is KGHSH, CDR2 LQKENI. CDR3 length equals 12 residues. CDR3 sequence reads: CASYRVGETQYF. The CDR3 DNA sequence: TGTGCCAGCTACAGGGTCGGCGAGACCCAGTACTTC.

In this sample, this clonotype turned up a few times. CDR3 protein: CASSQQGGVEQYF. In DNA, the CDR3 is TGTGCCAGCTCACAACAGGGGGGGGTCGAGCAGTACTTC. The chain is built from TRBV18 and TRBJ2-7; a possible D gene is TRBD1 (8 bases). CDR3 length equals 13 residues. Germline V gives CDR1 KGHSH, CDR2 LQKENI. V was pared by 4 bases and J by 6 bases, with 13 bases between.

This clonotype appeared a few times. The chain has TRBV19 and TRBJ2-5; the D gene is possibly TRBD1 (5 bases). This CDR3 has 14 residues. V was trimmed by 1 base and J by 4 bases, leaving 10 bases between them. Germline V lookup: CDR1 LNHDA, CDR2 SQIVND (reference sequence). The CDR3 region is CASSIGQMGETQYF. The CDR3 bases are TGTGCCAGTAGTATAGGACAGATGGGAGAGACCCAGTACTTC.

The CDR3 DNA reads TGTGCCAGTAGTAATAGTCCTGTCGTGGGCTACACCTTC. It specifies CASSNSPVVGYTF. J is TRBJ1-2 and V is TRBV19, with unresolved D. The CDR3 totals 13 residues. Trimming removed 4 bases at V and 8 bases at J, with 14 bases between. Germline CDR1 is LNHDA and CDR2 is SQIVND (reference sequence).

This clonotype was found a few times. This chain uses TRBV15 with TRBJ1-1; no definite D call. CDR1 is LNHNV and CDR2 is YYDKDF in the germline V gene (reference sequence). Trimming removed 0 bases from V and 1 base from J, with 9 bases in between. The CDR3 loop spans 15 amino acids. The CDR3 DNA reads TGTGCCACCAGCAGAGAACGGTGGACGAACACTGAAGCTTTCTTT. The encoded protein is CATSRERWTNTEAFF.

This clonotype was observed a few times. The chain links TRBV7-8 to TRBJ1-1, with D uncertain. This CDR3 region has 14 residues. The V end was cut by 1 base, the J end by 1 base, with 7 bases between. Germline-derived CDR1 and CDR2 are SGHVS and FQNEAQ. The CDR3, as DNA: TGTGCCAGCAGCTTAGGGAGGAGGAACACTGAAGCTTTCTTT. This sequence encodes CASSLGRRNTEAFF.

As concerns this clonotype: One end of the junction is discordant with germline, which a read error may explain. The rearrangement links TRBV20-1 to TRBJ1-1; no reliable D call. The CDR3 consists of 13 residues. Germline values: CDR1 DFQATT, CDR2 SNEGSKA (reference sequence). This CDR3 reads CSADRTGNTDAFF. The CDR3 coding sequence is TGCAGTGCGGATCGGACGGGGAACACTGATGCTTTCTTT.

The chain combines TRBV28 with TRBJ1-5, with a weak D call TRBD1 (5 bases). CDR3 length: 12 amino acids. CDR1 and CDR2 from the germline V gene are MDHEN and SYDVKM. V lost 8 bases to trimming and J lost 6 bases, with 11 bases between them. CDR3 coding DNA: TGTGCCAGCGGAACAGGACTTCAGCCCCAGCATTTT. It codes for CASGTGLQPQHF.

Here the CDR3 DNA reads TGTGCCAGCAGCCCCGGTCGGCTTGGGCCCGGGTATTACGAGCAGTACTTC. Protein product: CASSPGRLGPGYYEQYF. V gene TRBV7-2 combines with J gene TRBJ2-7; D unresolved. Germline V lookup: CDR1 SGHTA, CDR2 FQGNSA. V gave up 5 bases and J gave up 4 bases, with 24 bases separating them. The CDR3 has 17 residues.

This clonotype showed up just a few times. This CDR3 is CASSYGQGADEQYF. In nucleotides, the CDR3 is TGTGCCAGCAGCTATGGACAGGGGGCAGACGAGCAGTACTTC. The chain couples TRBV6-1 to TRBJ2-7; 11 positions match TRBD1. The CDR3 totals 14 residues. Germline trimming cut 6 bases from V and 5 bases from J; bases unmatched to any gene: 6. The germline V gene encodes CDR1 MNHNS and CDR2 SASEGT.

As DNA, the CDR3 is TGCAGTGCTAGAGACCCGGGTCAGGGAAATTCACCCCTCCACTTT. This sequence encodes CSARDPGQGNSPLHF. The chain is built from TRBV20-1 and TRBJ1-6; the D gene is possibly TRBD1 (5 bases). The CDR3 is 15 residues long. V lost 0 bases and J lost 7, with 13 bases in between. Germline loops: CDR1 DFQATT, CDR2 SNEGSKA (reference sequence).

The chain carries TRBV15 and TRBJ2-6; D is ambiguous. Germline CDR1 reads LNHNV; CDR2 reads YYDKDF (reference sequence). V was shortened by 1 base and J by 6 bases, with 7 bases between the two germline ends. This CDR3 is 14 amino acids long. The CDR3 DNA reads TGTGCCACCAGCAGAGGAATTGAGGCCAACGTCCTGACTTTC. This encodes CATSRGIEANVLTF.